The 11 T cell receptor beta chains given below trace back to one sample, sequenced in a study of radiotherapy plus CTLA-4 blockade in lung cancer. Produced via immunoSEQ multiplex PCR; TCRdb's table is partial and in-frame only. The table shows 30,000 to 35,000 clones, with over 75% occurring only once. The material sequenced was peripheral blood, taken from a patient treated with radiotherapy plus ipilimumab. The receptors come from a human donor with non-small cell lung cancer that progressed on radiotherapy plus ipilimumab.

This chain connects TRBV5-1 to TRBJ2-7; 8 bases are a match to TRBD1. This CDR3 spans 14 amino acids. Trimming took 4 bases from V and 1 from J; bases not matched to a gene: 4. Germline V CDR1 and CDR2: SGHRS, YFSETQ. In DNA, the CDR3 is TGCGCCAGCAGCACCCGACAGGGGTCCTACGAGCAGTACTTC. Protein sequence: CASSTRQGSYEQYF.

The chain is built from TRBV28 and TRBJ1-1; D call uncertain. Trimming removed 8 bases at V and 8 bases at J, with 15 bases between. Germline V gives CDR1 MDHEN, CDR2 SYDVKM. This CDR3 has 12 residues. CDR3 DNA sequence: TGTGCCAGCTCCTCTCCTGGGAGGGAAGCTTTCTTT. Protein: CASSSPGREAFF.

The gene calls are TRBV14 and TRBJ1-2, with D tentatively TRBD1 (5 bases). The CDR3 totals 15 residues. Trimming stripped 1 base from V and 4 bases from J, with 13 bases between. Germline CDR1 and CDR2: SGHDN and FVKESK. The chain's CDR3 is CASSQVTGSLYGYTF. The CDR3 DNA reads TGTGCCAGCAGCCAAGTTACAGGTTCTCTCTATGGCTACACCTTC.

The count of this clone is one. The chain uses TRBV27 and TRBJ1-6, with D possibly being TRBD1 (6 bases). Trimming shortened V by 6 bases and J by 9 bases, and 15 bases separated the two germline ends. The CDR3 has 14 residues. Germline V gene data show CDR1 as MNHEY and CDR2 as SMNVEV (reference sequence). CDR3 sequence: CASRADSAGSPLHF. DNA of the CDR3: TGTGCCAGCAGGGCGGACAGCGCCGGTTCACCCCTCCACTTT.

CDR3 sequence: CSVPDGPGAEAFF. CDR3 bases: TGCAGCGTGCCGGACGGTCCGGGGGCTGAAGCTTTCTTT. The J gene is TRBJ1-1, the V gene TRBV29-1, with a tentative D call TRBD1 (5 bases). Trimming took 6 bases from V and 6 from J, leaving 17 bases between them. CDR3 length equals 13 residues. Germline V CDR1 and CDR2: SQVTM, ANQGSEA.

J is TRBJ1-1 and V is TRBV4-1; D uncertain. The germline gives CDR1 MGHRA, CDR2 YSYEKL. The CDR3 totals 14 residues. V was cut by 1 base and J by 2 bases, with 8 bases left in between. As DNA, the CDR3 is TGCGCCAGCAGCCAAGCGGCGGGAAACACTGAAGCTTTCTTT. Encoded protein: CASSQAAGNTEAFF.

Written as DNA, the CDR3 is TGTGCCAGCAGCCTAGATACAGGGAACAATGAGCAGTTCTTC. It translates to CASSLDTGNNEQFF. The rearrangement uses TRBV4-2 and TRBJ2-1; D is perhaps TRBD1 (6 bases). Germline V gene lookup returns CDR1 LGHNA and CDR2 YNFKEQ. The CDR3 runs to 14 residues. V lost 4 bases, J lost 5 bases, and 12 bases lay in between.

The genes are TRBV29-1 and TRBJ2-5; 8 bases are shared with TRBD2. Looked up from germline, CDR1 is SQVTM and CDR2 is ANQGSEA. J gave up 3 bases and V 4 bases, and 4 bases lay outside the gene matches. The CDR3 spans 13 residues. CDR3 loop: CSVGPGGEETQYF. CDR3 DNA sequence: TGCAGCGTTGGTCCGGGGGGGGAAGAGACCCAGTACTTC.

To note about this clone: The same CDR3 can be traced to other DNA sequences in this sample. This chain joins TRBV19 and TRBJ1-5, with D possibly TRBD1 on 5 matching bases. This CDR3 region has 15 residues. V gave up 8 bases and J gave up 3 bases, with 17 bases separating them. CDR1 is LNHDA, CDR2 SQIVND, per germline (reference sequence). The CDR3 sequence is CASREGQGNNQPQHF. CDR3 nucleotides: TGTGCCAGTCGGGAGGGGCAGGGAAACAATCAGCCCCAGCATTTT.

V gene TRBV18 combines with J gene TRBJ1-1; D possibly corresponds to TRBD1 (5 bases). Deletions cut 5 bases from V and 1 base from J, with 17 bases between. This CDR3 has 16 residues. Germline-derived CDR1 and CDR2 are KGHSH and LQKENI. The CDR3 loop reads CASSTQTGGTNTEAFF. The CDR3 bases are TGTGCCAGCTCAACACAAACGGGGGGTACGAACACTGAAGCTTTCTTT.

This chain uses TRBV7-8 with TRBJ2-7; TRBD2 aligns across 9 bases. CDR1 and CDR2 from the germline V gene are SGHVS and FQNEAQ. The CDR3 runs 14 residues. Losses at the gene ends were 1 base for V and 3 bases for J; bases not matched to a gene: 1. CDR3 DNA: TGTGCCAGCAGCTTAGGTAGCGGGGGCTACGAGCAGTACTTC. This gives the protein CASSLGSGGYEQYF.